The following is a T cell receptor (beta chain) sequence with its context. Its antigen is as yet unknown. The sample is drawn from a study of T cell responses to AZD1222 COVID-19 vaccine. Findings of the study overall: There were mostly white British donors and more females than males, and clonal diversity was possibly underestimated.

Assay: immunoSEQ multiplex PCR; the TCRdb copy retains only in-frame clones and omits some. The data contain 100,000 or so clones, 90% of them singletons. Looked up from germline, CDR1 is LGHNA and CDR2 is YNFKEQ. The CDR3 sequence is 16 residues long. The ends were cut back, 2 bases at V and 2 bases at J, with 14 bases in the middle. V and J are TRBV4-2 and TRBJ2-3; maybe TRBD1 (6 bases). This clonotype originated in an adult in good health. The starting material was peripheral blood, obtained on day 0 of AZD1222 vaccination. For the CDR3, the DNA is TGTGCCAGCAGCCAAACCACAGGGAAGTCCACAGATACGCAGTATTTT. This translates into CASSQTTGKSTDTQYF.